A selection of T cell receptor beta chains follows, all from one sample in a study of T-cell memory formation after mild COVID-19. TCRdb used MiXCR to reprocess the 5' RACE reads, holding one entry per CDR3 protein. The table has about 470,000 distinct CDR3 sequences, roughly 25% seen once. Sequencing was performed on PBMCs or a T cell subset sorted from them (not recorded which). The receptors here all came from an adult woman who had mild COVID-19 (a few samples of this study predate the infection). Cell type and time point are not known. The CDR3 runs from the conserved cysteine through the conserved F or W. The D gene is left open where the match is weak. A row's size may be missing; if present it is once, few, many or a size class.

-,16,TRBV6-1,TRBD2,TRBJ2-7,TGTGCCAGCGGGGGACTAGCGGGAGCCTCCCCGTACGAGCAGTACTTC,CASGGLAGASPYEQYF
-,12,TRBV5-1,-,TRBJ2-7,TGCGCCAGCCGGGGGCTAACCTACGAGCAGTACTTC,CASRGLTYEQYF
few,15,TRBV3-1,-,TRBJ1-6,TGTGCCAGCAGCTACGTCCAGGGAACCAATTCACCCCTCCACTTT,CASSYVQGTNSPLHF
few,13,TRBV6-5,-,TRBJ1-2,TGTGCCAGCACCCTCGGGGGGGGAAATGGCTACACCTTC,CASTLGGGNGYTF
-,15,TRBV12-3/TRBV12-4,-,TRBJ2-7,TGTGCCAGCAGTTTGGTAAAGACCCCGCTCTACGAGCAGTACTTC,CASSLVKTPLYEQYF
-,17,TRBV12-3/TRBV12-4,-,TRBJ2-7,TGTGCCAGCAGTTTAAGGTCGGAGGGGTCGAGCTCCTACGAGCAGTACTTC,CASSLRSEGSSSYEQYF
-,15,TRBV20-1,TRBD2,TRBJ2-1,TGCAGTGCTAGGGGCGGGAGGGACTCCTACAATGAGCAGTTCTTC,CSARGGRDSYNEQFF
-,14,TRBV3-1,-,TRBJ2-5,TGTGCCAGCAGCAAAAGACAGGCCCAAGAGACCCAGTACTTC,CASSKRQAQETQYF
-,12,TRBV7-6,-,TRBJ2-1,TGTGCCAGCAGCTTCTGGCGGAATGAGCAGTTCTTC,CASSFWRNEQFF
few,14,TRBV18,-,TRBJ2-1,TGTGCCAGCTCACCACGGGATAACCCCAATGAGCAGTTCTTC,CASSPRDNPNEQFF
few,13,TRBV29-1,-,TRBJ2-1,TGCAGCGTGTTGGTCTTCCTCTACAATGAGCAGTTCTTC,CSVLVFLYNEQFF
few,11,TRBV6-2/TRBV6-3,-,TRBJ1-5,TGTGCCAGCAGTCAGGTGGGGCCCCAGCATTTT,CASSQVGPQHF
-,13,TRBV10-3,-,TRBJ2-5,TGTGCCATCAGTCCGGGACGCCGGGAGACCCAGTACTTC,CAISPGRRETQYF
few,13,TRBV7-2,-,TRBJ2-1,TGTGCCAGCAGCCCCATTGGGCGAAATGAGCAGTTCTTC,CASSPIGRNEQFF
few,16,TRBV5-1,-,TRBJ2-3,TGCGCCAGCAGCTTGGTCGGGGCCCCCGTCACAGATACGCAGTATTTT,CASSLVGAPVTDTQYF
-,17,TRBV7-9,-,TRBJ2-1,TGTGCCAGCAGCTTTACGTGGGAAAACGCCCTCCCCCATGAGCAGTTCTTC,CASSFTWENALPHEQFF
-,14,TRBV19,-,TRBJ2-3,TGTGCCAGTAGTATCGGGCAGAACACAGATACGCAGTATTTT,CASSIGQNTDTQYF
-,19,TRBV23-1,TRBD2,TRBJ2-5,TGCGCCAGCAGTCACCGTCGTGTTTGTAGCGGGAGGGCCTTAGAGACCCAGTACTTC,CASSHRRVCSGRALETQYF
few,14,TRBV5-1,-,TRBJ2-7,TGCGCCAGCAGCTTCTCAGACAGCCTCCTCGAGCAGTACTTC,CASSFSDSLLEQYF
once,17,TRBV30,TRBD1,TRBJ1-5,TGTGCCTGGAGTCCGGGAAAGACAGGGAATAGCAATCAGCCCCAGCATTTT,CAWSPGKTGNSNQPQHF
-,14,TRBV6-2/TRBV6-3,-,TRBJ2-3,TGTGCCACTTCTGGGACCGCTAACACAGATACGCAGTATTTT,CATSGTANTDTQYF
-,14,TRBV4-1,-,TRBJ2-2,TGCGCCAGCAGCCCTCCCTCTGGGACCGGGGAGCTGTTTTTT,CASSPPSGTGELFF
-,14,TRBV5-6,-,TRBJ1-1,TGTGCCAGCAGCTTTCGGACGGATGACACTGAAGCTTTCTTT,CASSFRTDDTEAFF
few,15,TRBV20-1,-,TRBJ2-3,TGCAGTGCTAGAGTCGGTTCAGGGAGCACAGATACGCAGTATTTT,CSARVGSGSTDTQYF
-,15,TRBV5-1,-,TRBJ2-7,TGCGCCAGCAGCCCGGGGGCTAGCGGCTCCTACGAGCAGTACTTC,CASSPGASGSYEQYF
-,14,TRBV7-2,-,TRBJ2-1,TGTGCCAGCAGCGGTCCGACTAGTAGGACTGAGCAGTTCTTC,CASSGPTSRTEQFF
few,14,TRBV7-2,-,TRBJ2-7,TGTGCCAGCAGCTTGAGCCGGGGCTCCTACGAGCAGTACTTC,CASSLSRGSYEQYF
-,15,TRBV12-3/TRBV12-4,-,TRBJ1-1,TGTGCCAGCAGTTTAGCCTTCAGGGATCACGCTGAAGCTTTCTTT,CASSLAFRDHAEAFF
few,17,TRBV7-9,-,TRBJ2-7,TGTGCCAGCAGCTTAGGGGCTAGCCGGGATCTGGCAGGCGAGCAGTACTTC,CASSLGASRDLAGEQYF
few,14,TRBV6-2/TRBV6-3,-,TRBJ2-2,TGTGCCAGCGAATGGGGTCGGGACACCGGGGAGCTGTTTTTT,CASEWGRDTGELFF
few,14,TRBV6-1,TRBD1,TRBJ1-3,TGTGCCAGCAGTGACCAGACAGGGGGCAACACCATATATTTT,CASSDQTGGNTIYF
-,12,TRBV14,-,TRBJ1-1,TGTGCCAGCAGCCAAGTTAAGGGTGAAGCTTTCTTT,CASSQVKGEAFF
once,14,TRBV5-1,TRBD1,TRBJ1-1,TGCGCCAGCAGCTTGGCGGACAGGGGGACGCGAGCTTTCTTT,CASSLADRGTRAFF